This TCR beta chain appears in the sequencing data of a study of cytomegalovirus exposure and HLA in healthy donors. Turning to the study itself: In a later analysis, the roughly 120 validation repertoires were reported to have used the same platform as the roughly 730 first-cohort repertoires.

Deletions cut 3 bases from V and 8 bases from J, with 11 bases between. Germline V CDR1 and CDR2: SQVTM, ANQGSEA. CDR3 size: 12 residues. As concerns this clone: Its cognate antigen is unknown.

TCRdb's copy holds only in-frame clones and misses some; the assay was immunoSEQ multiplex PCR. The data show around 220,000 clones, approximately 80% seen once. Study-wide findings and caveats: High sensitivity and specificity were reportedly achieved when the classifier diagnosed cytomegalovirus status.

This receptor was taken from a woman in her thirties in good health and CMV-seropositive. Sequenced: PBMCs. The genes are TRBV29-1 and TRBJ2-1; no clear D gene. DNA for the CDR3: TGCAGCGTTGATCGCGCTGGGGATGAGCAGTTCTTC. It translates to CSVDRAGDEQFF.